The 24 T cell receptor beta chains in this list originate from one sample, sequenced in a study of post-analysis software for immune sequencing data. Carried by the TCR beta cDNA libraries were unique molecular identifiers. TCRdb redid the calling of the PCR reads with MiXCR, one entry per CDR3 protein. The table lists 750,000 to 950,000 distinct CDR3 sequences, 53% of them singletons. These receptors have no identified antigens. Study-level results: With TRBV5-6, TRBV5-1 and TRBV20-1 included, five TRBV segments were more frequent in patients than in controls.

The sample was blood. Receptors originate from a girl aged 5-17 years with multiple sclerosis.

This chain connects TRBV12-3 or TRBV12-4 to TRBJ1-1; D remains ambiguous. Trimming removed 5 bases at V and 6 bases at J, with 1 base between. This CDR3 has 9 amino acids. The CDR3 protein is CASSPEAFF. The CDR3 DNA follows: TGTGCCAGCAGTCCTGAAGCTTTCTTT.

The CDR3 reads CSVDTGAYSGELFF. CDR3 DNA sequence: TGCAGCGTTGATACCGGGGCCTACTCCGGGGAGCTGTTTTTT. The chain couples TRBV29-1 to TRBJ2-2; D tentatively fits TRBD1 or TRBD2 (5 bases each). Looked up from germline, CDR1 is SQVTM and CDR2 is ANQGSEA. V lost 3 bases to trimming and J lost 6 bases, with 14 bases between them. The CDR3 is 14 amino acids.

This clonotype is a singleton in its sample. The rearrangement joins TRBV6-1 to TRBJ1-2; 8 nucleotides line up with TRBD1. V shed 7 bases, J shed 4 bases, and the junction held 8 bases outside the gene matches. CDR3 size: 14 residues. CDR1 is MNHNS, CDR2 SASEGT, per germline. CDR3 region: CASTRTGRIYGYTF. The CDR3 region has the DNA TGTGCCAGCACCAGGACAGGGAGGATCTATGGCTACACCTTC.

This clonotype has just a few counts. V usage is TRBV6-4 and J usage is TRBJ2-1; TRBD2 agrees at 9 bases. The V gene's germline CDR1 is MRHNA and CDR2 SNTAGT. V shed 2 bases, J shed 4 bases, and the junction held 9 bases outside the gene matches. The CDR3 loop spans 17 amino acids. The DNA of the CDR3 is TGTGCCAGCAGTGACAGGGTGACTAGCGGAGGTTACAATGAGCAGTTCTTC. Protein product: CASSDRVTSGGYNEQFF.

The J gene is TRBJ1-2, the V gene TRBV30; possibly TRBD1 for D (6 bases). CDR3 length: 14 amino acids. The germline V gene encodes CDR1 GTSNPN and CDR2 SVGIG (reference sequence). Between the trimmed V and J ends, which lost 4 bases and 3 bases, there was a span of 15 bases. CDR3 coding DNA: TGTGCCTGGAAACAGGGCGGTTTTCACTATGGCTACACCTTC. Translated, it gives CAWKQGGFHYGYTF.

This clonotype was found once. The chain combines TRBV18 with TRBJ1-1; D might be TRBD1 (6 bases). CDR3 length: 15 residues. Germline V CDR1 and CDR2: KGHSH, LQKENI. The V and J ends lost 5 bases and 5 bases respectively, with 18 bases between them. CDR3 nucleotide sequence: TGTGCCAGCTCAACCTCGATGGGGGGGCGGACTGAAGCTTTCTTT. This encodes CASSTSMGGRTEAFF.

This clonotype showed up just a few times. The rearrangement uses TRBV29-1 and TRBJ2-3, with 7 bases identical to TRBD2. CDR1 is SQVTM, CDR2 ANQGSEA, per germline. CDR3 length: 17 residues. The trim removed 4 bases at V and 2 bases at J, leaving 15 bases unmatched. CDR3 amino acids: CSVGDYWSRGVTDTQYF. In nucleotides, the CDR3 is TGCAGCGTTGGGGACTACTGGAGCCGGGGAGTCACAGATACGCAGTATTTT.

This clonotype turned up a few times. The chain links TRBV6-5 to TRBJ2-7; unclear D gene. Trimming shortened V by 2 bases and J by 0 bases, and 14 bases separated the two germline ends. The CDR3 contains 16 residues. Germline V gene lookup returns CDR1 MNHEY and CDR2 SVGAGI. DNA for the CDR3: TGTGCCAGCAGTTACAATTGGGCGACCAGCTCCTACGAGCAGTACTTC. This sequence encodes CASSYNWATSSYEQYF.

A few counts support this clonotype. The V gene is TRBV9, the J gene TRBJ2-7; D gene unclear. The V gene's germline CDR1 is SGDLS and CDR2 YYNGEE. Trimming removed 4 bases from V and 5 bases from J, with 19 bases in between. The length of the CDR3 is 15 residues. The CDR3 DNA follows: TGTGCCAGCAGCCCGGAACGAGCAGTAGGCGACGAGCAGTACTTC. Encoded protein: CASSPERAVGDEQYF.

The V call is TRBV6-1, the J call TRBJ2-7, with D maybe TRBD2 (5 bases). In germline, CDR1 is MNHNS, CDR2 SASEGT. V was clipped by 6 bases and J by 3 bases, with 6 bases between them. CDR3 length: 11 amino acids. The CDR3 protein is CASSGVYEQYF. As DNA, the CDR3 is TGTGCCAGCAGCGGGGTCTACGAGCAGTACTTC.

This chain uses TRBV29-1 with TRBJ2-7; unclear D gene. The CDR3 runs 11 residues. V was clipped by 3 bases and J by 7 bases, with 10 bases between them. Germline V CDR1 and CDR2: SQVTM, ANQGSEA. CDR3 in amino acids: CSVESAWEQYF. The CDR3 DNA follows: TGCAGCGTTGAGTCAGCCTGGGAGCAGTACTTC.

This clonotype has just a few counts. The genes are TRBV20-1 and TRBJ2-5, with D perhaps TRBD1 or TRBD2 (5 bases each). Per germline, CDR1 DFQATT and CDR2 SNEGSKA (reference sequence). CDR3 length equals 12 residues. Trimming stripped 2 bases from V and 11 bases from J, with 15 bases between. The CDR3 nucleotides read TGCAGTGCTAGACTGCAGGGAGCTAGGCAGTACTTC. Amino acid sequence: CSARLQGARQYF.

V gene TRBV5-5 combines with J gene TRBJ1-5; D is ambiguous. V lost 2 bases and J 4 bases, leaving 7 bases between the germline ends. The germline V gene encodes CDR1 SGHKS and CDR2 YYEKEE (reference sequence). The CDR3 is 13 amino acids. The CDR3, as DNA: TGTGCCAGCAGCTTCCACTGGAATCAGCCCCAGCATTTT. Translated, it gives CASSFHWNQPQHF.

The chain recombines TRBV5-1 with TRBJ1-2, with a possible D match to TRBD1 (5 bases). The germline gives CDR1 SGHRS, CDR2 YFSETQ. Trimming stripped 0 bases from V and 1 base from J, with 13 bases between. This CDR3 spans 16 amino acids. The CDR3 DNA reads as TGCGCCAGCAGCTTGGGTTTCACGGACAATAACTATGGCTACACCTTC. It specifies CASSLGFTDNNYGYTF.

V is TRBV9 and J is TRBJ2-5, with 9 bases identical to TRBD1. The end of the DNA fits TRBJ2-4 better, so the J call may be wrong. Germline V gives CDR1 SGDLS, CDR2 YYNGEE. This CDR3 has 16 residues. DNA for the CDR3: TGTGCCAGCAGCGTAGAGGGACAGGGAGCCAAAAACATTCAGTACTTC. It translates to CASSVEGQGAKNIQYF.

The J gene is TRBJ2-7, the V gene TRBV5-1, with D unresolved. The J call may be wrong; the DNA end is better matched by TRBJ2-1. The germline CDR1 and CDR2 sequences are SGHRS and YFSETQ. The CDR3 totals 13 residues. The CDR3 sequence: CASSLIRRNEQFF. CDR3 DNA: TGCGCCAGCAGCCTCATACGGCGCAATGAGCAGTTCTTC.

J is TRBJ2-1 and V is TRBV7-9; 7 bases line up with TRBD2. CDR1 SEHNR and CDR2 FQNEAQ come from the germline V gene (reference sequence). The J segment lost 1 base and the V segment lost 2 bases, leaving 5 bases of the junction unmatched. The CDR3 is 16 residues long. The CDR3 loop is CASSLSGGGSYNEQFF. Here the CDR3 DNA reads TGTGCCAGCAGCTTAAGTGGGGGGGGGTCCTACAATGAGCAGTTCTTC.

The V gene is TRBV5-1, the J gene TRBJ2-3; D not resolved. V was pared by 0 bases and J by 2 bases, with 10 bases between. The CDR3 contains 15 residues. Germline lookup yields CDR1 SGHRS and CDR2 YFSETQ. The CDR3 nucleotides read TGCGCCAGCAGCTTGGGGCAGGCCTTCACAGATACGCAGTATTTT. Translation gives CASSLGQAFTDTQYF.

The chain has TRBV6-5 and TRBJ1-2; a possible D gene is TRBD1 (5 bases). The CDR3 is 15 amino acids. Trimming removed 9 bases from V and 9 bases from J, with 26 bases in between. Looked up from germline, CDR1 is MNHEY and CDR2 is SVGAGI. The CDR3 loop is CASRGRDDGTRSYTF. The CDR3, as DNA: TGTGCCAGTAGGGGTCGGGACGATGGAACGAGGAGCTACACCTTC.

The CDR3 DNA follows: TGTGCCAGCAGCCCTTCCCACACAGGGAATGAGCAGTTCTTC. It translates to CASSPSHTGNEQFF. The chain carries TRBV12-3 or TRBV12-4 and TRBJ2-1, with D possibly matching TRBD1 (6 bases). V lost 6 bases, J lost 7 bases, and 16 bases lay in between. This CDR3 has 14 amino acids.

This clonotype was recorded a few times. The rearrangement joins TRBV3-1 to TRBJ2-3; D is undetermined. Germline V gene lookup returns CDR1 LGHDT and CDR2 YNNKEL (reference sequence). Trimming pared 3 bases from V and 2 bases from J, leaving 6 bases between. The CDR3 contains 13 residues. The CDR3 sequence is CASSQVITDTQYF. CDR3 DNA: TGTGCCAGCAGCCAGGTTATCACAGATACGCAGTATTTT.

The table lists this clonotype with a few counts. DNA of the CDR3: TGCGCCAGCAGCCAGGGACAGACTAACTATGGCTACACCTTC. Amino acid sequence: CASSQGQTNYGYTF. This chain links TRBV4-1 with TRBJ1-2; 7 bases map to TRBD1. Trimming cost V 3 bases and J 0 bases; bases outside gene matches: 1. Germline V gene data show CDR1 as MGHRA and CDR2 as YSYEKL. The CDR3 runs to 14 residues.

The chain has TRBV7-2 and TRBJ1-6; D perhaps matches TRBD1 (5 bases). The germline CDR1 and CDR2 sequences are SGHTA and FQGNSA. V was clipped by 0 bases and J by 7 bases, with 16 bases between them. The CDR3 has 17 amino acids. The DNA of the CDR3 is TGTGCCAGCAGCTTAGCAGGGGCAGGCCGGATCAATTCACCCCTCCACTTT. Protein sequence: CASSLAGAGRINSPLHF.

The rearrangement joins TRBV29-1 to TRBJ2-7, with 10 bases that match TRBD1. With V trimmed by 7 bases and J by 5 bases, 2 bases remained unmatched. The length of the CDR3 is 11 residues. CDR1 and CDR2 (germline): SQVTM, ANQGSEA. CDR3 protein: CSAGQGDEQYF. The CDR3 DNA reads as TGCAGCGCCGGACAGGGGGACGAGCAGTACTTC.